One sample yielded the 17 T cell receptor beta chains listed below, sequenced in a study of OX40 agonist ivuxolimab in advanced cancers. Only in-frame clones appear in the TCRdb table, and some are missing; sequencing was by immunoSEQ multiplex PCR. The sample has 25,000 to 30,000 clones, almost 85% seen once. The sample consisted of CD4+ or CD8+ T cells sorted from blood, taken in a trial of the OX40 agonist ivuxolimab. These receptors came from an adult with an advanced solid tumor such as melanoma, head and neck, liver or kidney cancer.

The chain employs TRBV28 and TRBJ2-7; tentatively, D is TRBD1 (6 bases). Trimming pared 7 bases from V and 2 bases from J, leaving 15 bases between. This CDR3 spans 14 amino acids. Germline V gives CDR1 MDHEN, CDR2 SYDVKM. The CDR3 DNA reads TGTGCCAGCACGGACCGGGACACACCCTACGAGCAGTACTTC. It codes for CASTDRDTPYEQYF.

V and J are TRBV5-5 and TRBJ1-5, with no clear D. Per germline, CDR1 SGHKS and CDR2 YYEKEE (reference sequence). The CDR3 sequence is 15 residues long. Trimming cost V 2 bases and J 1 base, with 10 bases left between them. CDR3 sequence (DNA): TGTGCCAGCAGCTTTCTCGGAGGGAGCAATCAGCCCCAGCATTTT. Translated, it gives CASSFLGGSNQPQHF. Drawing the rest from reference TRBV5-5 and TRBJ1-5, the complete variable domain is DAGVTQSPTHLIKTRGQQVTLRCSPISGHKSVSWYQQVLGQGPQFIFQYYEKEERGRGNFPDRFSARQFPNYSSELNVNALLLGDSALYLCASSFLGGSNQPQHFGDGTRLSIL.

The chain uses TRBV9 and TRBJ2-7; D is undetermined. Per germline, CDR1 SGDLS and CDR2 YYNGEE. The CDR3 has 14 residues. V was shortened by 3 bases and J by 2 bases, with 12 bases between the two germline ends. CDR3 region: CASSGTESAYEQYF. The CDR3 DNA sequence: TGTGCCAGCAGCGGTACAGAATCGGCCTACGAGCAGTACTTC.

CDR3 DNA sequence: TGCGCCAGCAGCCTTGCAGGCTTCGGAGGGACTGAAGCTTTCTTT. Translated: CASSLAGFGGTEAFF. This sequence joins TRBV4-1 and TRBJ1-1; D uncertain. This CDR3 contains 15 residues. Trimming shortened V by 4 bases and J by 5 bases, and 17 bases separated the two germline ends. The germline V gene has CDR1 MGHRA and CDR2 YSYEKL.

J is TRBJ2-4 and V is TRBV5-6, with D perhaps TRBD1 (6 bases). Germline V gene sequence: CDR1 SGHDT, CDR2 YYEEEE. There are 14 residues in the CDR3. Trimming cost V 9 bases and J 0 bases, with 13 bases left between them. The CDR3 here is CATGQSLAKNIQYF. For the CDR3, the DNA is TGTGCCACCGGACAGTCTCTAGCCAAAAACATTCAGTACTTC.

V and J are TRBV9 and TRBJ1-2; 8 nucleotides align to TRBD1. This CDR3 region has 12 residues. Germline V lookup: CDR1 SGDLS, CDR2 YYNGEE. V trimming: 4 bases; J trimming: 7 bases; junction bases outside the gene matches: 3. The CDR3 spells CASSTGTGGYTF. As DNA, the CDR3 is TGTGCCAGCAGCACGGGGACAGGTGGCTACACCTTC.

The V gene is TRBV27, the J gene TRBJ2-7; 9 bases align to TRBD1. CDR1 MNHEY and CDR2 SMNVEV come from the germline V gene (reference sequence). The CDR3 runs 16 residues. Trimming took 4 bases from V and 5 from J; bases not matched to a gene: 12. CDR3 protein: CASSSTGPQGADEQYF. The CDR3 coding sequence is TGTGCCAGCAGTTCAACGGGTCCACAGGGGGCTGACGAGCAGTACTTC.

This chain links TRBV28 with TRBJ1-2, with D unresolved. CDR3 length: 16 amino acids. Germline values: CDR1 MDHEN, CDR2 SYDVKM. V lost 6 bases to trimming and J lost 0 bases, with 17 bases between them. This chain's CDR3 is CASSPLSEHTNYGYTF. CDR3 nucleotide sequence: TGTGCCAGCAGCCCCCTGTCGGAGCATACTAACTATGGCTACACCTTC.

V is TRBV5-1 and J is TRBJ2-5, with 11 bases fitting TRBD2. V trimming: 3 bases; J trimming: 3 bases; junction bases outside the gene matches: 13. This CDR3 has 18 residues. In germline, CDR1 is SGHRS, CDR2 YFSETQ. CDR3 in DNA: TGCGCCAGCAGCTGGCCGATACTAGCGGGAGACTCTAAAGAGACCCAGTACTTC. Protein: CASSWPILAGDSKETQYF.

The chain uses TRBV5-1 and TRBJ1-4, with TRBD1 as a possible D gene (6 bases). V dropped 0 bases and J dropped 8 bases, with 11 bases sitting between them. Germline loops: CDR1 SGHRS, CDR2 YFSETQ. The CDR3 is 14 amino acids. As DNA, the CDR3 is TGCGCCAGCAGCTTGGTAGGGGGTGGAGAAAAACTGTTTTTT. It codes for CASSLVGGGEKLFF.

In its sample, this clone was seen a few times. The V and J genes are TRBV7-8 and TRBJ2-7; D is possibly TRBD1 or TRBD2 (5 bases each). Germline CDR1 reads SGHVS; CDR2 reads FQNEAQ. V was pared by 10 bases and J by 4 bases, with 26 bases between. This CDR3 comprises 16 residues. CDR3 sequence: CATETKVGQEGYEQYF. The CDR3 DNA sequence: TGTGCCACCGAAACGAAAGTGGGCCAAGAGGGGTACGAGCAGTACTTC.

CDR3 nucleotides: TGCAGCGTAAAACCGGTGACTAGCGGCACCGGGGAGCTGTTTTTT. Translation: CSVKPVTSGTGELFF. The chain couples TRBV29-1 to TRBJ2-2; TRBD2 matches at 9 bases. V gave up 6 bases and J gave up 4 bases; unmatched junction bases: 9. In germline, CDR1 is SQVTM, CDR2 ANQGSEA. The CDR3 extends over 15 amino acids.

The chain joins TRBV19 to TRBJ1-2; D unresolved. This CDR3 region has 15 residues. Trimming took off 3 bases at V and 6 bases at J, with 17 bases between the two ends. Germline V gene sequence: CDR1 LNHDA, CDR2 SQIVND (reference sequence). The CDR3 loop reads CASSIRIGLSDGYTF. The CDR3 DNA sequence: TGTGCCAGTAGTATTCGAATCGGGCTTTCCGATGGCTACACCTTC.

The chain is built from TRBV5-4 and TRBJ1-6; D unresolved. The CDR3 totals 15 residues. Germline V CDR1 and CDR2: SGHNT, YYREEE (reference sequence). Trimming removed 3 bases at V and 0 bases at J, with 7 bases between. CDR3 nucleotide sequence: TGTGCCAGCAGCTCCCGGGACTCCTATAATTCACCCCTCCACTTT. This codes for CASSSRDSYNSPLHF.

V usage is TRBV6-4 and J usage is TRBJ2-2; D might be TRBD2 (5 bases). Trimming pared 0 bases from V and 4 bases from J, leaving 9 bases between. This CDR3 region has 15 residues. Germline V lookup: CDR1 MRHNA, CDR2 SNTAGT. This chain's CDR3 is CASSDSREGTGELFF. Written as DNA, the CDR3 is TGTGCCAGCAGTGACTCGAGGGAAGGCACCGGGGAGCTGTTTTTT.

CDR3 in DNA: TGTGCCAGTAGTTTCCAAGGCAGACTACGTGAAGCTTTCTTT. This gives the protein CASSFQGRLREAFF. The chain couples TRBV19 to TRBJ1-1; D is undetermined. The CDR3 length is 14 residues. Trimming took 5 bases from V and 7 from J, leaving 17 bases between them. The germline CDR1 and CDR2 sequences are LNHDA and SQIVND (reference sequence). The full variable domain, its missing parts supplied by reference TRBV19 and TRBJ1-1, is DGGITQSPKYLFRKEGQNVTLSCEQNLNHDAMYWYRQDPGQGLRLIYYSQIVNDFQKGDIAEGYSVSREKKESFPLTVTSAQKNPTAFYLCASSFQGRLREAFFGQGTRLTVV.

In this sample, this clone turned up a few times. The chain carries TRBV29-1 and TRBJ2-1; D call uncertain. The V and J ends lost 4 bases and 2 bases respectively, with 9 bases between them. CDR1 is SQVTM and CDR2 is ANQGSEA in the germline V gene. The CDR3 totals 13 residues. The CDR3, as DNA: TGCAGCGTTGTAGGCGGAACCTACAATGAGCAGTTCTTC. The encoded protein is CSVVGGTYNEQFF.